This T cell receptor beta chain came from a study of T cell repertoires in cytomegalovirus infection. Study in general: CMV infection together with matching HLA type was indicated by public TCR beta signatures. Study findings and constraints: HLA-C-restricted TCR beta clonotypes specific for CMV led the ex vivo response. The study identified carriers of CMV plus the relevant HLA from cumulative public TCR beta family frequency.

With regard to this clonotype: Antigen: not known.

Via MiXCR, TCRdb re-called the reads, giving one row per CDR3 protein. The repertoire holds more than 85,000 distinct CDR3 sequences, with 25% to 30% as singletons. Trimming removed 4 bases from V and 3 bases from J, with 11 bases in between. This CDR3 region has 14 residues. Germline V lookup: CDR1 LNHDA, CDR2 SQIVND (reference sequence). V and J are TRBV19 and TRBJ2-3; no definite D call. The TCR comes from a human donor in good health (CMV status not recorded). Some clones in this sample may be carry-over from other donors' samples. This sample comprised CD8+ T cells from cultured PBMCs, obtained from culture after CMV antigen stimulation. The CDR3 sequence is CASSTPYETDTQYF. The CDR3, as DNA: TGTGCCAGTAGTACGCCTTACGAGACAGATACGCAGTATTTT.